Listed here are 29 T cell receptor beta chains from one sample, sequenced in a study of T cells after somatic rescue of genetic block. Sequencing used immunoSEQ multiplex PCR; TCRdb keeps in-frame clones, though not all of them. The sample includes 60,000 to 75,000 clones, about 90% of them seen just once. Sequenced material: peripheral blood mononuclear cells (PBMCs). These TCRs come from a man aged 40-55 years.

The V call is TRBV10-3, the J call TRBJ1-5; maybe TRBD1 (6 bases). The ends were cut back, 3 bases at V and 3 bases at J, with 12 bases in the middle. In germline, CDR1 is ENHRY, CDR2 SYGVKD. The CDR3 covers 15 residues. The CDR3 region is CAISDTTGNNQPQHF. The CDR3 DNA sequence: TGTGCCATCAGTGACACGACAGGTAACAATCAGCCCCAGCATTTT.

DNA for the CDR3: TGTGCCAGCAGCCGGGGACAGGGGGCTCCGTACGAGCAGTACTTC. It translates to CASSRGQGAPYEQYF. The chain uses TRBV11-3 and TRBJ2-7; 12 nucleotides align to TRBD1. The germline V gene encodes CDR1 SGHNT and CDR2 YENEEA. The CDR3 runs to 15 residues. V shed 5 bases, J shed 4 bases, and the junction held 6 bases outside the gene matches.

This rearrangement joins TRBV2 to TRBJ2-1; 7 nucleotides agree with TRBD1. Trimming took 4 bases from V and 6 from J; bases not matched to a gene: 12. Looked up from germline, CDR1 is SNHLY and CDR2 is FYNNEI. The CDR3 sequence is 16 residues long. The CDR3 bases are TGTGCCAGCAGTGGTTTGGGGGCGAGACAGGGCAATGAGCAGTTCTTC. Translation gives CASSGLGARQGNEQFF.

CDR3 in DNA: TGTGCCAGCAGTCAGGACAGGGGACAGGAAAAACTGTTTTTT. Translated, it gives CASSQDRGQEKLFF. The genes are TRBV6-5 and TRBJ1-4; TRBD1 matches 9 bases. The CDR3 loop spans 14 amino acids. Germline assignment: CDR1 MNHEY and CDR2 SVGAGI. The V segment lost 5 bases and the J segment 8 bases; nucleotides outside the gene matches: 6.

This sequence joins TRBV27 and TRBJ1-1, with a tentative D call TRBD1 (6 bases). CDR3 length: 13 amino acids. Trimming left V 5 bases short and J 4 bases short, with 11 bases between. Germline V gives CDR1 MNHEY, CDR2 SMNVEV (reference sequence). The CDR3 spells CASSLGGPTEAFF. Written as DNA, the CDR3 is TGTGCCAGCAGTCTAGGGGGACCCACTGAAGCTTTCTTT.

This rearrangement joins TRBV6-1 to TRBJ2-1; 9 bases map to TRBD1. Trimming cost V 3 bases and J 6 bases; bases outside gene matches: 9. CDR3 length: 16 amino acids. Germline CDR1 and CDR2: MNHNS and SASEGT. CDR3 loop: CASSDLPGQGSNEQFF. As DNA, the CDR3 is TGTGCCAGCAGTGACCTGCCGGGACAGGGTTCCAATGAGCAGTTCTTC.

The chain combines TRBV6-1 with TRBJ1-1, with D perhaps TRBD1 (6 bases). The CDR3 has 14 amino acids. Germline loops: CDR1 MNHNS, CDR2 SASEGT. V was clipped by 3 bases and J by 3 bases, with 11 bases between them. CDR3 amino acids: CASSEQGGYTEAFF. For the CDR3, the DNA is TGTGCCAGCAGTGAGCAAGGGGGTTACACTGAAGCTTTCTTT.

This chain joins TRBV7-9 and TRBJ2-3; 12 bases align to TRBD1. Germline CDR1 SEHNR, CDR2 FQNEAQ (reference sequence). CDR3 length: 18 amino acids. The junction had 12 bases not matched to a gene; V was cut back by 5 bases and J by 3 bases. The CDR3 sequence is CASSPPRGQGARTDTQYF. The CDR3, as DNA: TGTGCCAGCAGCCCCCCGAGGGGACAGGGGGCGCGGACAGATACGCAGTATTTT.

Only a few counts were recorded for this clone. The chain couples TRBV6-1 to TRBJ1-5; the D is unclear. The CDR3 has 14 residues. Germline CDR1 MNHNS, CDR2 SASEGT. Trimming shortened V by 4 bases and J by 2 bases, and 9 bases separated the two germline ends. The chain's CDR3 is CASSVRQRNQPQHF. As DNA, the CDR3 is TGTGCCAGCAGTGTTCGGCAACGCAATCAGCCCCAGCATTTT.

The V gene is TRBV5-4, the J gene TRBJ2-3, with 10 positions matching TRBD2. The CDR3 spans 17 residues. With 9 bases clipped from V and 2 bases from J, the junction kept 15 bases outside the gene matches. Germline V gene sequence: CDR1 SGHNT, CDR2 YYREEE (reference sequence). The CDR3 loop reads CATSRELAGGNTDTQYF. CDR3 sequence (DNA): TGTGCCACCTCCAGGGAGTTAGCGGGGGGAAACACAGATACGCAGTATTTT.

The genes are TRBV7-6 and TRBJ2-7, with D maybe TRBD2 (5 bases). The V end lost 5 bases, the J end lost 7 bases, and 12 bases lay between the germline ends. There are 12 residues in the CDR3. Germline V CDR1 and CDR2: SGHVS, FNYEAQ. CDR3 residues: CASSHRPGEQYF. The CDR3, as DNA: TGTGCCAGCAGCCACCGGCCGGGGGAGCAGTACTTC.

CDR3 sequence (DNA): TGTGCCAGCAGCCTCGGGAGTCAAGAGACCCAGTACTTC. Protein product: CASSLGSQETQYF. The chain is built from TRBV5-4 and TRBJ2-5, with a weak D call TRBD2 (6 bases). Germline V gives CDR1 SGHNT, CDR2 YYREEE (reference sequence). This CDR3 comprises 13 residues. V lost 4 bases and J 2 bases, leaving 9 bases between the germline ends.

The chain links TRBV6-4 to TRBJ2-3, with D possibly being TRBD1 (6 bases). Germline V lookup: CDR1 MRHNA, CDR2 SNTAGT. Deletions cut 7 bases from V and 3 bases from J, with 17 bases between. This CDR3 is built from 15 residues. The CDR3 sequence is CASTDSPTWTDTQYF. DNA for the CDR3: TGTGCCAGCACGGACAGCCCTACCTGGACAGATACGCAGTATTTT.

The genes are TRBV20-1 and TRBJ2-1; D may match TRBD1 or TRBD2 (5 bases each). The germline CDR1 and CDR2 sequences are DFQATT and SNEGSKA (reference sequence). The CDR3 is 11 residues long. This CDR3 is CVGVSYNEQFF. DNA of the CDR3: TGCGTGGGGGTCTCCTACAATGAGCAGTTCTTC.

This clone has a single count. The chain carries TRBV7-2 and TRBJ2-7; either TRBD1 or TRBD2 may fit D (5 bases each). Trimming shortened V by 8 bases and J by 0 bases, and 17 bases separated the two germline ends. Germline V gene lookup returns CDR1 SGHTA and CDR2 FQGNSA. The CDR3 runs 15 residues. The CDR3 DNA sequence: TGTGCCAGCGCTAACTCGCTTGGGGGCTCCTACGAGCAGTACTTC. Amino acid sequence: CASANSLGGSYEQYF.

The chain couples TRBV10-3 to TRBJ1-1, with TRBD1 identical over 7 bases. Germline lookup yields CDR1 ENHRY and CDR2 SYGVKD. This CDR3 has 14 amino acids. The ends lost 9 bases at V and 5 bases at J; junction bases unmatched: 12. The CDR3 DNA reads as TGTGCCATTTCCGGCGACAGGGTGGGGACTGAAGCTTTCTTT. Translating it yields CAISGDRVGTEAFF.

The genes are TRBV7-9 and TRBJ2-3; no firm D call. V lost 2 bases and J 4 bases, leaving 13 bases between the germline ends. Germline V gene sequence: CDR1 SEHNR, CDR2 FQNEAQ (reference sequence). This CDR3 contains 15 residues. The CDR3 nucleotides are TGTGCCAGCAGCTTATTAGGCGGCGTTCCAGATACGCAGTATTTT. It codes for CASSLLGGVPDTQYF.

The chain is built from TRBV6-1 and TRBJ2-1; 11 nucleotides align to TRBD2. V lost 2 bases to trimming and J lost 8 bases; unmatched junction nucleotides: 11. Germline CDR1 is MNHNS and CDR2 is SASEGT. The CDR3 runs 17 residues. The CDR3 reads CASSEMAGLAAGYEQFF. CDR3 nucleotide sequence: TGTGCCAGCAGTGAAATGGCGGGACTAGCGGCTGGTTATGAGCAGTTCTTC.

The chain uses TRBV2 and TRBJ2-3; TRBD2 agrees at 14 bases. This CDR3 has 15 residues. Germline lookup yields CDR1 SNHLY and CDR2 FYNNEI. V lost 6 bases to trimming and J lost 4 bases; unmatched junction nucleotides: 3. The CDR3, as DNA: TGTGCCAGCAGACCGACTAGCGGGGGGGCAGATACGCAGTATTTT. Protein sequence: CASRPTSGGADTQYF.

This rearrangement joins TRBV4-1 to TRBJ2-1; D is unclear. The V gene lost 2 bases and the J gene lost 7 bases, with 6 bases spanning the gap. The germline CDR1 and CDR2 sequences are MGHRA and YSYEKL. The CDR3 runs to 12 residues. The CDR3 loop reads CASSQIGNEQFF. The CDR3 coding sequence is TGCGCCAGCAGCCAAATAGGTAATGAGCAGTTCTTC.

The rearrangement uses TRBV2 and TRBJ2-7, with unresolved D. The germline gives CDR1 SNHLY, CDR2 FYNNEI. V was clipped by 3 bases and J by 0 bases, with 9 bases between them. The CDR3 runs to 14 residues. This chain's CDR3 is CASSDSQSSYEQYF. Written as DNA, the CDR3 is TGTGCCAGCAGTGATTCACAGAGCTCCTACGAGCAGTACTTC.

This chain links TRBV11-2 with TRBJ1-4; 8 bases are shared with TRBD1. V shed 5 bases and J 4 bases; nucleotides not matched to a gene: 18. The CDR3 runs 19 residues. Germline-derived CDR1 and CDR2 are SGHAT and FQNNGV. CDR3 nucleotides: TGTGCCAGCAGCCCTGGAGGCAGGGGGCGGACGCAAGATAATGAAAAACTGTTTTTT. It yields the protein CASSPGGRGRTQDNEKLFF.

This chain links TRBV14 with TRBJ2-3; the D is unclear. CDR3 length: 16 residues. V lost 1 base to trimming and J lost 2 bases, with 13 bases between them. Germline-derived CDR1 and CDR2 are SGHDN and FVKESK. The CDR3 region is CASSQAPDGPTDTQYF. The CDR3, as DNA: TGTGCCAGCAGCCAAGCACCCGATGGCCCCACAGATACGCAGTATTTT.

CDR3 region: CASSQGLGWQAFF. DNA of the CDR3: TGCGCCAGCAGCCAAGGGTTAGGATGGCAAGCTTTCTTT. The rearrangement links TRBV4-1 to TRBJ1-1; D unclear. This CDR3 region has 13 residues. Between the trimmed V and J ends, which lost 1 base and 9 bases, there was a span of 12 bases. The germline CDR1 and CDR2 sequences are MGHRA and YSYEKL.

The chain uses TRBV19 and TRBJ1-1; no firm D call. V was pared by 6 bases and J by 7 bases, with 21 bases between. Germline assignment: CDR1 LNHDA and CDR2 SQIVND (reference sequence). The CDR3 extends over 15 amino acids. The CDR3 reads CASRLYTETRFEAFF. The CDR3 region has the DNA TGTGCCAGTAGGCTTTACACTGAAACCCGATTTGAAGCTTTCTTT.

The chain recombines TRBV29-1 with TRBJ1-1; TRBD1 might be the D (5 bases). Germline V gives CDR1 SQVTM, CDR2 ANQGSEA. Trimming cost V 0 bases and J 2 bases, with 10 bases left between them. This CDR3 is 14 amino acids long. CDR3 bases: TGCAGCGTTGAAGATCGGGGGGGAAACACTGAAGCTTTCTTT. Amino acids: CSVEDRGGNTEAFF. Full variable domain (remainder filled in from reference TRBV29-1 and TRBJ1-1): SAVISQKPSRDICQRGTSLTIQCQVDSQVTMMFWYRQQPGQSLTLIATANQGSEATYESGFVIDKFPISRPNLTFSTLTVSNMSPEDSSIYLCSVEDRGGNTEAFFGQGTRLTVV.

The rearrangement links TRBV9 to TRBJ2-2; no definite D call. Germline CDR1 is SGDLS and CDR2 is YYNGEE. Trimming stripped 1 base from V and 5 bases from J, with 15 bases between. CDR3 length equals 16 residues. The CDR3 DNA reads as TGTGCCAGCAGCGTACCCCCGAGCCCTAATACCGGGGAGCTGTTTTTT. Translating gives CASSVPPSPNTGELFF.

The chain joins TRBV7-9 to TRBJ2-1; TRBD2 agrees at 13 bases. This CDR3 has 19 amino acids. Unmatched junction bases numbered 11, after V lost 5 bases and J lost 1 base. CDR1 and CDR2 (germline): SEHNR, FQNEAQ (reference sequence). In DNA form, the CDR3 reads TGTGCCAGCAGCCCTCGCGGACTAGCGGGAGCCGGGTCCTACAATGAGCAGTTCTTC. Its translation is CASSPRGLAGAGSYNEQFF.

The rearrangement uses TRBV5-1 and TRBJ2-7, with D possibly matching TRBD1 (5 bases). Germline CDR1 is SGHRS and CDR2 is YFSETQ. The CDR3 has 16 residues. V gave up 3 bases and J gave up 4 bases, with 20 bases separating them. The CDR3 DNA sequence: TGCGCCAGCAGCTCCCAACCTGGAGTTACAGGATACGAGCAGTACTTC. It translates to CASSSQPGVTGYEQYF.